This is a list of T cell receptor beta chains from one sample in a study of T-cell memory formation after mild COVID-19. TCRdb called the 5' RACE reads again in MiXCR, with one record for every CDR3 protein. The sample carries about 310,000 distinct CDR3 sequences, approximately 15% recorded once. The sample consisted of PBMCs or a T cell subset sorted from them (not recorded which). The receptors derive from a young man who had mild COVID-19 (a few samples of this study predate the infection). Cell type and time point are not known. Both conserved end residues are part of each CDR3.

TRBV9,CASSVVSQGETQYF
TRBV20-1,CSARDDRVGMNTEAFF
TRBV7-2,CASSLAGEAFF
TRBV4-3,CASSQSGRGYNEQFF
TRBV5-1,CASSEGQPQETQYF
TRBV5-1,CASSLRSGANTEAFF
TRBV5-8,CASSPPRGTPFDGELFF
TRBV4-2,CASSWGQGASYEQYF
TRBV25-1,CASSEFRQGGIPLHF
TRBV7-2,CASSLAWTDRQETQYF
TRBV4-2,CASSHASWDTMNTEAFF
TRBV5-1,CASSLEGPREAFF
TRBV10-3,CAISTGTTSTDTQYF
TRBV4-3,CASSQIGGDSPLHF
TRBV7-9,CASSPRGLAGAGTQYF
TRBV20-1,CSATPGGRGTGELFF
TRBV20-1,CSASQGQAVDTEAFF
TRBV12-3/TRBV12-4,CASTSDAQRTDTQYF
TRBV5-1,CASSLSDYTDTQYF
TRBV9,CASSVGAGSREQYF
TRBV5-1,CASSTGGFVAFF
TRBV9,CASSVAMNAGDNEQFF
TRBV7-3,CASTSTRATGELFF
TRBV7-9,CASSADWRQETQYF
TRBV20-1,CSAQLAGGRDTQYF
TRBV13,CASSQAGTTYNEQFF
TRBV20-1,CSARGGGRGTEAFF
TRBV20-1,CSARVSRGLSNYGYTF
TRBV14,CASSPQWGTTDTQYF
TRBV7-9,CASSRRTGGENYGYTF
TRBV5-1,CASSLDPRVLLYGYTF